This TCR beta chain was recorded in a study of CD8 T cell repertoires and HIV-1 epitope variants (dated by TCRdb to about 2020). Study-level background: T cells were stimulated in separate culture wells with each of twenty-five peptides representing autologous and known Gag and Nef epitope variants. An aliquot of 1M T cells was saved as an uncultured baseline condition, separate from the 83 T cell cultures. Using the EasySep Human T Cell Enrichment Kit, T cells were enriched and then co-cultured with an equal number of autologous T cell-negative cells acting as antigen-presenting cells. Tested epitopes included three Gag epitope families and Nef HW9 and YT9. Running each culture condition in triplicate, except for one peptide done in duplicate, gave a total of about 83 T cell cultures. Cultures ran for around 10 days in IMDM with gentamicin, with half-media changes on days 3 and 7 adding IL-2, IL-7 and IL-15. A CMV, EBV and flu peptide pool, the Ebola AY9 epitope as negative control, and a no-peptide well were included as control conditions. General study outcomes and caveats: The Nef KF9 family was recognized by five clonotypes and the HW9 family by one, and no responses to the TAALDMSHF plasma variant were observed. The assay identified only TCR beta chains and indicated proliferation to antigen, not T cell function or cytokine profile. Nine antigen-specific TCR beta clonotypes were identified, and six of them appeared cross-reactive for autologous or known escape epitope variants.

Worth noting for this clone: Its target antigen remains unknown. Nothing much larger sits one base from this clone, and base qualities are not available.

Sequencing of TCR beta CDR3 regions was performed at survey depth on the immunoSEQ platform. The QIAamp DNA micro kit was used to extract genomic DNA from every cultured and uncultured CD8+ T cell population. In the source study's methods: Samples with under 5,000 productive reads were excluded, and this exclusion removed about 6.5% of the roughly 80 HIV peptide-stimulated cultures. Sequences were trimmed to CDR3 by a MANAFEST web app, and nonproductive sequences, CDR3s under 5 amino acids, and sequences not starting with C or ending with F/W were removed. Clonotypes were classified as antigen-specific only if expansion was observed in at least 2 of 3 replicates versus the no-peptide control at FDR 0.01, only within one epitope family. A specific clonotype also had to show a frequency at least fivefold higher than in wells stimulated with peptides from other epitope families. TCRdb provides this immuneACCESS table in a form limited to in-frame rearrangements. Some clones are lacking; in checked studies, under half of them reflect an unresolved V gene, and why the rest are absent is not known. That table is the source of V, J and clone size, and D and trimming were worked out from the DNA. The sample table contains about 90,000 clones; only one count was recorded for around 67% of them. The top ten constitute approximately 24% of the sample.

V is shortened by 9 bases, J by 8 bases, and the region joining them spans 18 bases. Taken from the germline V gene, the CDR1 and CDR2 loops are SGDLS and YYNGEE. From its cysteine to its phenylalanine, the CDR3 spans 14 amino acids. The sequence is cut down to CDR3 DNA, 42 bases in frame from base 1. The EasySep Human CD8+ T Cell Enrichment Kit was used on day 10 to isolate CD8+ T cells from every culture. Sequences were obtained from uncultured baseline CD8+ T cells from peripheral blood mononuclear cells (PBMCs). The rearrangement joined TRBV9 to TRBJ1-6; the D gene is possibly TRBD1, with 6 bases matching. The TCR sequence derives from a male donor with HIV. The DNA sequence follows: TGTGCCACCACTCTAGACAGGCGAGATTCACCCCTCCACTTT. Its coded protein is CATTLDRRDSPLHF.